A selection of T cell receptor beta chains follows, all from one sample in a study of blood T cell repertoires in COVID-19. The method was immunoSEQ multiplex PCR; TCRdb's version includes in-frame clones alone and lacks a portion of them. This table has around 60,000 clones, 70% to 90% appearing once. The sample was peripheral blood. The receptors here all came from a man older than 75 with acute or convalescent COVID-19. Both conserved end residues are part of each CDR3. D genes are given only for firm matches. Size values are once, few and many counts, or a class for expanded clones, and some rows have none.

D,V,size,J,DNA,CDR3
-,TRBV6-2/TRBV6-3,-,TRBJ2-3,TGTGCCAGCAGTTCTCTTGCGGGGAACACAGATACGCAGTATTTT,CASSSLAGNTDTQYF
TRBD1,TRBV5-6,-,TRBJ1-1,TGTGCCAGCAGCCGACAGGGTCGAACTGAAGCTTTCTTT,CASSRQGRTEAFF
-,TRBV19,-,TRBJ1-6,TGTGCCAGTAGTATAGCAGGGAATAATTCACCCCTCCACTTT,CASSIAGNNSPLHF
TRBD1,TRBV7-3,-,TRBJ2-7,TGTGCCAGCAGCCAAGAACAGGGGTCCTACGAGCAGTACTTC,CASSQEQGSYEQYF
TRBD2,TRBV5-1,-,TRBJ2-1,TGCGCCAGCCGCCCTACTACTAGCGGGAAAACCTACAATGAGCAGTTCTTC,CASRPTTSGKTYNEQFF
-,TRBV2,-,TRBJ1-5,TGTGCCAGCGGGGGGGAACGGAGCAATCAGCCCCAGCATTTT,CASGGERSNQPQHF
TRBD1,TRBV28,-,TRBJ1-6,TGTGCCAGCAGCCCCGGGGACCGGGACAGTGGGAACTCACCCCTCCACTTT,CASSPGDRDSGNSPLHF
-,TRBV5-1,-,TRBJ2-5,TGCGCCAGCAGCTTTGGGGGGCAAGAGACCCAGTACTTC,CASSFGGQETQYF
-,TRBV3-1/TRBV3-2,-,TRBJ1-3,TGTGCCAGCAGCCTACCGACTGGAGGTGGAAACACCATATATTTT,CASSLPTGGGNTIYF
-,TRBV19,-,TRBJ2-7,TGTGCCAGTAGTATTAGGAGGAGCTCCTACGAGCAGTACTTC,CASSIRRSSYEQYF
-,TRBV7-2,few,TRBJ2-3,TGTGCCAGCAGCTTCTCAGGGGACGGAACGAGCAAAGATACGCAGTATTTT,CASSFSGDGTSKDTQYF
-,TRBV7-6,-,TRBJ2-3,TGTGCCAGCAGCCCAGACTGGACATCTAGCACAGATACGCAGTATTTT,CASSPDWTSSTDTQYF
TRBD1,TRBV11-2,-,TRBJ1-2,TGTGCCAGCAGCTTAGATAACAGGGGAGGCTATGGCTACACCTTC,CASSLDNRGGYGYTF
TRBD2,TRBV19,-,TRBJ2-1,TGTGCCAGTAGTATAGGACTAGCGGATCCCTACAATGAGCAGTTCTTC,CASSIGLADPYNEQFF
-,TRBV7-9,-,TRBJ1-6,TGTGCCAGCAGCTTAGGGTCACGCGGGAGGGGTTCACCCCTCCACTTT,CASSLGSRGRGSPLHF
-,TRBV9,-,TRBJ1-1,TGTGCCAGCAGCGTAGATGCAGGGGTACGCACTGAAGCTTTCTTT,CASSVDAGVRTEAFF
-,TRBV15,-,TRBJ2-5,TGTGCCACCAGCCGAGACCCGACAGGCGTGGAGACCCAGTACTTC,CATSRDPTGVETQYF
-,TRBV11-3,-,TRBJ1-1,TGTGCCAGCAGCCCCAGGGCCGCCAACACTGAAGCTTTCTTT,CASSPRAANTEAFF
-,TRBV19,-,TRBJ2-2,TGTGCCAGTAGTCCCGGGAGTGGATCAAACACCGGGGAGCTGTTTTTT,CASSPGSGSNTGELFF
TRBD1,TRBV2,-,TRBJ1-1,TGTGCCAGCAGGACGGGACAGTGGAACACTGAAGCTTTCTTT,CASRTGQWNTEAFF
TRBD1,TRBV7-9,-,TRBJ1-3,TGTGCCAGCAGCTTGACAGGGGGTAGCTCTGGAAACACCATATATTTT,CASSLTGGSSGNTIYF
-,TRBV5-1,-,TRBJ2-5,TGCGCCAGCAGCTTGGTACAGCTTCAAGAGACCCAGTACTTC,CASSLVQLQETQYF
TRBD1,TRBV14,-,TRBJ1-6,TGTGCCAGCAGCACAGGGGGTACCGTTCGGTCACCCCTCCACTTT,CASSTGGTVRSPLHF
-,TRBV6-4,once,TRBJ2-1,TGTGCCAGCAGTGACTCCCAGGGGTACAATGAGCAGTTCTTC,CASSDSQGYNEQFF
-,TRBV19,-,TRBJ1-2,TGTGCCAGTAGTCCTCGTGGGCAGTCTGGATATGGCTACACCTTC,CASSPRGQSGYGYTF
-,TRBV5-1,-,TRBJ1-2,TGCGCCAGCAGCTTGGTATCTGAGGGCTACACCTTC,CASSLVSEGYTF
-,TRBV16,-,TRBJ1-1,TGTGCCAGCAGCCAATTCCAGGGCATGGACACTGAAGCTTTCTTT,CASSQFQGMDTEAFF
-,TRBV20-1,-,TRBJ1-1,TGCAGTGCTAGTCACAAGAACACTGAAGCTTTCTTT,CSASHKNTEAFF
TRBD1,TRBV7-9,-,TRBJ1-2,TGTGCCAGCAGCTCATTGGACAGGAACTCTGGCTACACCTTC,CASSSLDRNSGYTF
-,TRBV29-1,few,TRBJ1-5,TGCAGCGTTGATACAGGAAGTAATCAGCCCCAGCATTTT,CSVDTGSNQPQHF
-,TRBV12-3/TRBV12-4,few,TRBJ1-1,TGTGCCAGCAGTTTACTGGTGCAGGGGCCAGCTTTCTTT,CASSLLVQGPAFF
-,TRBV2,-,TRBJ1-1,TGTGCCGGAGGACAGTCAAGGAACACTGAAGCTTTCTTT,CAGGQSRNTEAFF
TRBD1,TRBV15,-,TRBJ2-7,TGTGCCACCAGCAGACGTCTTGGGACAGAGAACTACGAGCAGTACTTC,CATSRRLGTENYEQYF
-,TRBV2,-,TRBJ2-2,TGTGCCAGCATGTGGGGCGGCCCCACCGGGGAGCTGTTTTTT,CASMWGGPTGELFF
TRBD1,TRBV6-5,-,TRBJ1-2,TGTGCCAGCAGGGGAGGACAGGGCCCTACCTATGGCTACACCTTC,CASRGGQGPTYGYTF
TRBD1,TRBV7-9,-,TRBJ1-3,TGTGCCAGCAGCCCGGGGACAGCTGGAAACACCATATATTTT,CASSPGTAGNTIYF
TRBD1,TRBV6-1,few,TRBJ1-4,TGTGCCAGCAGTGATGGGACAGGGGCCTTCTGGAATGAAAAACTGTTTTTT,CASSDGTGAFWNEKLFF
TRBD1,TRBV12-3/TRBV12-4,-,TRBJ2-7,TGTGCCAGCATGGCAGGGGGTACCTACGAGCAGTACTTC,CASMAGGTYEQYF
TRBD1,TRBV5-1,-,TRBJ1-1,TGCGCCAGCAGCTGGGGACAGGACACTGAAGCTTTCTTT,CASSWGQDTEAFF
-,TRBV7-3,-,TRBJ2-3,TGTGCCAGCAGCCTACAGCCGGGGGTAAGCACAGATACGCAGTATTTT,CASSLQPGVSTDTQYF
TRBD1,TRBV4-2,-,TRBJ2-7,TGTGCCAGCAGCCTCGGACAGGGCTCCTACGAGCAGTACTTC,CASSLGQGSYEQYF
TRBD1,TRBV5-1,-,TRBJ1-2,TGCGCCAGCAGCGATACTGGACAGGGGATAGCCTATGGCTACACCTTC,CASSDTGQGIAYGYTF
-,TRBV4-1,-,TRBJ1-5,TGCGCCAGCAGCCAAGAACGGACAGACCTCAAGCCCCAGCATTTT,CASSQERTDLKPQHF
TRBD1,TRBV7-2,-,TRBJ1-3,TGTGCCAGCAGCTTAGGAGATTGGGGACAGGGTTCCTCTGGAAACACCATATATTTT,CASSLGDWGQGSSGNTIYF
TRBD2,TRBV11-2,-,TRBJ2-3,TGTGCCAGCAGCTTAGGCCGGGGGGGAGACACAGATACGCAGTATTTT,CASSLGRGGDTDTQYF
TRBD2,TRBV4-2,-,TRBJ2-1,TGTGCCAGCAGCCCGACTAGCAACGATGAGCAGTTCTTC,CASSPTSNDEQFF
TRBD1,TRBV30,few,TRBJ1-1,TGTGCCTGGAATTTAAAACAGGGGAAGAACACTGAAGCTTTCTTT,CAWNLKQGKNTEAFF
TRBD2,TRBV6-5,once,TRBJ2-5,TGTGCCAGCGCCCTGGGCGGGGGGCGAGAGACCCAGTACTTC,CASALGGGRETQYF
TRBD2,TRBV6-2/TRBV6-3,-,TRBJ2-5,TGTGCCAGCAGTCCACCGGGAGCGGGGGGGCGGGAGACCCAGTACTTC,CASSPPGAGGRETQYF
-,TRBV18,-,TRBJ2-2,TGTGCCAGCTCACCAACACAGGGTATCACCGGGGAGCTGTTTTTT,CASSPTQGITGELFF
-,TRBV5-1,-,TRBJ1-2,TGCGCCAGCAGCTTGGAGGCGGGAGCTAGCTATGGCTACACCTTC,CASSLEAGASYGYTF
-,TRBV5-1,-,TRBJ1-4,TGCGCCAGCAGCTTTGGAGACAGGTTAACTAATGAAAAACTGTTTTTT,CASSFGDRLTNEKLFF
TRBD2,TRBV3-1/TRBV3-2,-,TRBJ2-1,TGTGCCAGCAGCCAAGGTAGTCTAGCGGGGCCTAATGAGCAGTTCTTC,CASSQGSLAGPNEQFF
-,TRBV10-2,-,TRBJ1-4,TGCGCCAGCAGTGCTCGGGTTAATGAAAAACTGTTTTTT,CASSARVNEKLFF